Reported below is one T cell receptor (beta chain). Its antigen is not yet known. No clone much larger than this one lies a single base away; base qualities are absent. At one collaborating source in Seattle, patients were enrolled during active infection and were followed longitudinally through the course of disease. The collaborating institutions used their own protocols to collect whole blood in K2EDTA tubes. Collaborator samples were shipped for TCRbeta analysis as frozen whole blood, isolated PBMCs, or DNA extracted from either sample type. This sample stems from a study of blood T cell repertoires in COVID-19 (dated by TCRdb to 2018 to 2020). For the study in its entirety: Samples covering the acute and convalescent phases of COVID-19 were provided by collaborators in the United States, Italy and Spain. The material from the prospective study consisted of cDNA or gDNA derived from T cells, B-cell-depleted T cells, or PBMCs. The dataset comprised deeply sampled blood TCRbeta repertoires from subjects exposed to, actively infected with, or recovered from COVID-19. The repertoires were made available in a free public database intended to serve as a resource for research on the immune response to SARS-CoV-2. Samples came from the ongoing ImmuneRACE study (first 160 participants) plus 1,254 subjects from 6 global collaborators. The sample metadata nearly always contained a de-identified subject ID, COVID-19 status, age in years and sex. Where available, HLA class I and class II types were taken from metadata supplied by the sample provider and were not determined by assay-based typing. On the study overall, not on this receptor specifically: The amount of clinical and demographic metadata varied by source and participant and was provided uncurated.

The immunoSEQ Assay, a bias-controlled multiplex PCR, was used to amplify TCRbeta CDR3 regions from genomic DNA. In the authors' own workflow: Within the assay, amplification of reference gene primers was used to estimate how many nucleated cells each sample contained. To quantify the absolute abundance of each unique TCRbeta CDR3 rearrangement, sequence reads were collapsed and filtered. For each sample, productive Simpson clonality was calculated as the square root of Simpson's diversity index over productive rearrangements. In TCRdb, the immuneACCESS table is reduced to in-frame sequences with V and J assigned. These tables do not hold every clone; where another copy was compared, an unresolved V gene accounts for under half, and the others remain unexplained. V and J calls and clone size are those listed in that table; D and trimming were worked out from the DNA. This sample is represented by around 260,000 clones; more than 85% of them were singletons. The ten largest clonotypes hold about 2.2% of the sample.

For CDR1 and CDR2, the germline V gene (reference sequence) lists GTSNPN and SVGIG. The CDR3 measures 12 amino acids from cysteine to phenylalanine. Of the read, only the CDR3 DNA is kept; its 36 bases are in frame from base 1. V and J are truncated by 1 base and 8 bases respectively, leaving an intervening sequence of 8 bases. The chain uses TRBV30 and TRBJ1-4; there is no confident call for the D gene. This receptor was taken from a woman in her 30s with COVID-19, enrolled during active disease. Sequenced input: peripheral blood. The CDR3 protein sequence reads: CAWSAVAEKLFF. The base sequence is TGTGCCTGGAGTGCCGTGGCCGAAAAACTGTTTTTT.